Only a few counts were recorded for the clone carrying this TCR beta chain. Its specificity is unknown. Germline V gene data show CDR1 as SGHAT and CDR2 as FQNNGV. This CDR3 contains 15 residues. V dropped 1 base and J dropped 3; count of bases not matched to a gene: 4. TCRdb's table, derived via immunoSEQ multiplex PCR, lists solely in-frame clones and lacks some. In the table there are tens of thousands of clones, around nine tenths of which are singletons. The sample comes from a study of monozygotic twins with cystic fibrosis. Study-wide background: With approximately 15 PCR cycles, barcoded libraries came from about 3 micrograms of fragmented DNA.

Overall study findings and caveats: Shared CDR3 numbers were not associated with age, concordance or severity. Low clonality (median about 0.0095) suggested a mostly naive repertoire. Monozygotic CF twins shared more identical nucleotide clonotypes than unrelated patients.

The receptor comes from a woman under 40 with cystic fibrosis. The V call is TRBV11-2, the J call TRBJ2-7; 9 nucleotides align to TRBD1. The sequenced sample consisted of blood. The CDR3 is CASSLGTTGGYEQYF. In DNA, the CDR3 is TGTGCCAGCAGCTTAGGTACGACAGGGGGCTACGAGCAGTACTTC.